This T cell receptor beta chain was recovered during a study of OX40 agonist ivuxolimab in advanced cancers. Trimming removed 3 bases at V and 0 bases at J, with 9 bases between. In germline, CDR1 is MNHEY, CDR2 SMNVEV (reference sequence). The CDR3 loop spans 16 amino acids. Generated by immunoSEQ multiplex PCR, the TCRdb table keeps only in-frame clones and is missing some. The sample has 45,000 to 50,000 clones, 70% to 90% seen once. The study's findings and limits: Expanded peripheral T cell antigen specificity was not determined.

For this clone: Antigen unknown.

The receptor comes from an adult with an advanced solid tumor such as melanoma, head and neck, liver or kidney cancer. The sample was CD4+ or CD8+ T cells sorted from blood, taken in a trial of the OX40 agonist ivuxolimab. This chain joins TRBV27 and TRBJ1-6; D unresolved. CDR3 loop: CASSFLGSSYNSPLHF. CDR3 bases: TGTGCCAGCAGTTTTCTGGGGAGCTCCTATAATTCACCCCTCCACTTT.